These 18 T cell receptor beta chains originate from one sample sequenced in a study of cytomegalovirus exposure and HLA in healthy donors. The primer mix had 60 Vbeta and 13 Jbeta primers. The repertoire was sequenced with immunoSEQ multiplex PCR; TCRdb's copy has only in-frame clones and lacks some. The repertoire holds 140,000 or so clones, with roughly three quarters as singletons. The sample consisted of PBMCs. The receptors stem from a woman aged 25 to 39 in good health and CMV-seronegative.

The gene calls are TRBV2 and TRBJ1-5, with 8 bases that match TRBD1. Trimming removed 5 bases from V and 7 bases from J; junction bases left unmatched: 7. Germline CDR1 is SNHLY and CDR2 is FYNNEI. This CDR3 is 14 amino acids long. CDR3 in amino acids: CASSKQGGGQPQHF. The CDR3 DNA reads TGTGCCAGCAGTAAACAGGGGGGAGGGCAGCCCCAGCATTTT.

The chain recombines TRBV29-1 with TRBJ2-3; 7 bases match TRBD1. Per germline, CDR1 SQVTM and CDR2 ANQGSEA. This CDR3 contains 14 residues. With 7 bases clipped from V and 2 bases from J, the junction kept 9 bases outside the gene matches. Written as DNA, the CDR3 is TGCAGCGCCTCTTCGACAGGGCACACAGATACGCAGTATTTT. Residues: CSASSTGHTDTQYF.

The chain joins TRBV30 to TRBJ2-3; unclear D gene. Trimming removed 2 bases at V and 2 bases at J, with 8 bases between. The CDR3 contains 13 residues. Germline V gene sequence: CDR1 GTSNPN, CDR2 SVGIG (reference sequence). The CDR3 nucleotides are TGTGCCTGGAGTCCAGGTAACACAGATACGCAGTATTTT. It codes for CAWSPGNTDTQYF.

This clone was counted a few times. The rearrangement links TRBV7-6 to TRBJ1-3; the D gene is possibly TRBD1 (6 bases). Germline lookup yields CDR1 SGHVS and CDR2 FNYEAQ. The CDR3 spans 19 residues. V gave up 2 bases and J gave up 1 base, with 21 bases separating them. The CDR3 bases are TGTGCCAGCAGCTTATGGGACGGGACACTTGAACCTTCTGGAAACACCATATATTTT. Translation gives CASSLWDGTLEPSGNTIYF.

The chain uses TRBV9 and TRBJ2-4; no reliable D call. Germline CDR1 and CDR2: SGDLS and YYNGEE. The CDR3 contains 11 residues. Trimming pared 3 bases from V and 10 bases from J, leaving 8 bases between. The CDR3 sequence is CASSAKIIQYF. In nucleotides, the CDR3 is TGTGCCAGCAGCGCTAAGATTATTCAGTACTTC.

The chain employs TRBV9 and TRBJ2-1; no definite D call. The V end lost 2 bases, the J end lost 13 bases, and 16 bases lay between the germline ends. From germline, CDR1 is SGDLS and CDR2 YYNGEE. CDR3 length: 13 residues. CDR3 region: CASSVQSFAVQFF. The CDR3 DNA is TGTGCCAGCAGCGTCCAAAGTTTCGCAGTACAGTTCTTC.

On this clone: The CDR3 carries no conserved terminal phenylalanine or tryptophan, so it likely arises from a read error. No DNA is shown, since the ends of the CDR3 on it are uncertain; the CDR3 is the one TCRdb lists. The chain links TRBV6-1 to TRBJ2-7; the D call in the table, TRBD2, was not verified against the DNA. CDR1 is MNHNS and CDR2 is SASEGT in the germline V gene. The CDR3 length equals 14 residues, ends included. The CDR3 reads CASTPTGGTSGRRL.

This chain connects TRBV28 to TRBJ2-7, with D perhaps matching TRBD2 (6 bases). Germline-derived CDR1 and CDR2 are MDHEN and SYDVKM. This CDR3 has 12 residues. V lost 7 bases and J 3 bases, leaving 10 bases between the germline ends. The DNA for the CDR3 is TGTGCCAGCATAGCGGTAATCTACGAGCAGTACTTC. As protein: CASIAVIYEQYF.

V and J are TRBV5-1 and TRBJ2-2; D is uncertain. The CDR3 loop spans 15 amino acids. CDR1 SGHRS and CDR2 YFSETQ come from the germline V gene. Trimming cost V 4 bases and J 8 bases, with 18 bases left between them. CDR3 region: CASSPDNPIPGELFF. CDR3 coding DNA: TGCGCCAGCAGCCCCGACAATCCAATTCCAGGGGAGCTGTTTTTT.

V gene TRBV28 combines with J gene TRBJ2-3; tentatively, D is TRBD2 (5 bases). This CDR3 region has 16 residues. The V gene's germline CDR1 is MDHEN and CDR2 SYDVKM. V was clipped by 7 bases and J by 0 bases, with 17 bases between them. CDR3 amino acids: CASTPSGDASTDTQYF. The CDR3 DNA reads as TGTGCCAGCACCCCGAGCGGTGATGCTAGCACAGATACGCAGTATTTT.

The J gene is TRBJ2-2, the V gene TRBV4-1; 15 nucleotides align to TRBD2. The CDR3 sequence is 19 residues long. Germline CDR1 is MGHRA and CDR2 is YSYEKL. V dropped 4 bases and J dropped 0; count of bases not matched to a gene: 6. As DNA, the CDR3 is TGCGCCAGCAGCCGCCAGGGACTAGCGGGGGGCACGAACACCGGGGAGCTGTTTTTT. Translating it yields CASSRQGLAGGTNTGELFF.

The DNA of the CDR3 is TGTGCCAGCCGTGTGACAGGGGGCAATGAGCAGTTCTTC. This encodes CASRVTGGNEQFF. V and J are TRBV6-5 and TRBJ2-1; TRBD1 agrees at 9 bases. With 8 bases clipped from V and 6 bases from J, the junction kept 5 bases outside the gene matches. In germline, CDR1 is MNHEY, CDR2 SVGAGI. This CDR3 has 13 amino acids.

The rearrangement links TRBV11-3 to TRBJ2-1; 14 bases agree with TRBD2. The J segment lost 0 bases and the V segment lost 5 bases, leaving 9 bases of the junction unmatched. Per the germline V gene, CDR1 is SGHNT and CDR2 is YENEEA. The CDR3 consists of 19 residues. The CDR3 region is CASSNNGLAGGRSYNEQFF. For the CDR3, the DNA is TGTGCCAGCAGCAATAACGGACTAGCGGGGGGCCGCTCCTACAATGAGCAGTTCTTC.

This clone was detected only a few times. This chain links TRBV5-4 with TRBJ2-1; 9 bases match TRBD2. This CDR3 spans 15 amino acids. Germline lookup yields CDR1 SGHNT and CDR2 YYREEE (reference sequence). V shed 0 bases, J shed 5 bases, and the junction held 3 bases outside the gene matches. For the CDR3, the DNA is TGTGCCAGCAGCTTGGTGTTAGCGGGAGACAATGAGCAGTTCTTC. It encodes CASSLVLAGDNEQFF.

The genes are TRBV7-3 and TRBJ2-5; D might be TRBD1 (5 bases). V was trimmed by 2 bases and J by 1 base, leaving 11 bases between them. CDR1 and CDR2 from the germline V gene are SGHTA and FQGTGA. This CDR3 is 15 amino acids long. This chain's CDR3 is CASSLGHSIQETQYF. The CDR3 nucleotides read TGTGCCAGCAGCTTAGGACACTCCATCCAAGAGACCCAGTACTTC.

The chain is built from TRBV28 and TRBJ1-2; 8 bases align to TRBD1. Germline CDR1 MDHEN, CDR2 SYDVKM. The CDR3 loop spans 11 amino acids. The trim removed 3 bases at V and 13 bases at J, leaving 4 bases unmatched. Here the CDR3 reads CASSFRGLGTF. As DNA, the CDR3 is TGTGCCAGCAGTTTCAGGGGGCTTGGCACCTTC.

The chain employs TRBV28 and TRBJ1-3, with D maybe TRBD1 (5 bases). The CDR3 contains 14 residues. The V end was cut by 1 base, the J end by 4 bases, with 8 bases between. In germline, CDR1 is MDHEN, CDR2 SYDVKM. DNA for the CDR3: TGTGCCAGCAGTTTATACCAGGGCGGAAACACCATATATTTT. This encodes CASSLYQGGNTIYF.

The gene calls are TRBV7-9 and TRBJ2-2, with 7 bases fitting TRBD2. Germline CDR1 is SEHNR and CDR2 is FQNEAQ (reference sequence). V was clipped by 5 bases and J by 5 bases; unmatched bases: 14. The CDR3 has 17 residues. CDR3: CASSPPPGRGGTGELFF. The CDR3 DNA reads TGTGCCAGCAGCCCCCCCCCAGGAAGGGGAGGGACCGGGGAGCTGTTTTTT.